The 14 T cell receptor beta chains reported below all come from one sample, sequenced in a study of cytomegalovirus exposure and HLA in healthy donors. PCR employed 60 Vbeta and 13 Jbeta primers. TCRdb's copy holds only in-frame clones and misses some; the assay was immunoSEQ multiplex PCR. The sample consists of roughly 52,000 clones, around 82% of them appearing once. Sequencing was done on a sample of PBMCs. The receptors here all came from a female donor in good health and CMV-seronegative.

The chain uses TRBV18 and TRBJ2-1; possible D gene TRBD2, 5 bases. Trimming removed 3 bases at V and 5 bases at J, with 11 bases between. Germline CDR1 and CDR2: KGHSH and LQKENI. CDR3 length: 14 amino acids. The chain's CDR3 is CASSPLAGDNEQFF. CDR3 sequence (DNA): TGTGCCAGCTCACCCTTGGCCGGGGACAATGAGCAGTTCTTC.

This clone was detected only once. This CDR3 is CASAWGQGSNGYTF. The CDR3 DNA sequence: TGTGCCAGCGCATGGGGACAGGGATCGAATGGCTACACCTTC. V usage is TRBV2 and J usage is TRBJ1-2, with 9 positions matching TRBD1. The CDR3 spans 14 residues. Trimming removed 8 bases from V and 6 bases from J; junction bases left unmatched: 10. The germline V gene encodes CDR1 SNHLY and CDR2 FYNNEI.

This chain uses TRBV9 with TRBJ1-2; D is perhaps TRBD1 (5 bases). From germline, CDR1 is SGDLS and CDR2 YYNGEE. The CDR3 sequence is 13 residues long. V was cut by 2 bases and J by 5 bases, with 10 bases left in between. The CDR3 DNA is TGTGCCAGCAGCGTGTTGGCAGGGTATGGCTACACCTTC. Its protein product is CASSVLAGYGYTF.

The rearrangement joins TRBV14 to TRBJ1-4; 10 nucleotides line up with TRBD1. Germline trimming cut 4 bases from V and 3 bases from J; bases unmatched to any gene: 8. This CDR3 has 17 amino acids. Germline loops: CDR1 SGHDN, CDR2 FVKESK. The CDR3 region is CASSRTGQGRANEKLFF. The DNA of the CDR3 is TGTGCCAGCAGCCGCACGGGACAGGGGCGGGCTAATGAAAAACTGTTTTTT.

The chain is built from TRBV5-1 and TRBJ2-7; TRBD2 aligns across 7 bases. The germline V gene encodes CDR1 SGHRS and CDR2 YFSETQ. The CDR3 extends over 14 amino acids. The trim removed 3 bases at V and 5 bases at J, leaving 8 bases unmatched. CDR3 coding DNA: TGCGCCAGCAGCTCCGCCGGGAGGAACCACGAGCAGTACTTC. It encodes CASSSAGRNHEQYF.

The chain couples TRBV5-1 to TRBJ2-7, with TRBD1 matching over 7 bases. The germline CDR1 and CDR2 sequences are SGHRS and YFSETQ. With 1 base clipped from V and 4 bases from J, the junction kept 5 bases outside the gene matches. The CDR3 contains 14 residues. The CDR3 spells CASSLLEGAYEQYF. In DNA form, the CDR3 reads TGCGCCAGCAGCTTGTTAGAGGGGGCTTACGAGCAGTACTTC.

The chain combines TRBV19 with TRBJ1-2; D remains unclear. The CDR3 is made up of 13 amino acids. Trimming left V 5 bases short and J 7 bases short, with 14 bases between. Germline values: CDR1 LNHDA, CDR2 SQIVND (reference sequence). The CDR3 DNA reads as TGTGCCAGTAGTTCGATAGGAGGATCTGGCTACACCTTC. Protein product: CASSSIGGSGYTF.

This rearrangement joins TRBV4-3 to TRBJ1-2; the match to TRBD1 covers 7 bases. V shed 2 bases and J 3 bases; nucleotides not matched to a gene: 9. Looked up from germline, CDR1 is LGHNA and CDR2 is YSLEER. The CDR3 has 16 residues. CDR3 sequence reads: CASSQTGTASYYGYTF. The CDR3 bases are TGCGCCAGCAGCCAAACAGGGACAGCCTCATACTATGGCTACACCTTC.

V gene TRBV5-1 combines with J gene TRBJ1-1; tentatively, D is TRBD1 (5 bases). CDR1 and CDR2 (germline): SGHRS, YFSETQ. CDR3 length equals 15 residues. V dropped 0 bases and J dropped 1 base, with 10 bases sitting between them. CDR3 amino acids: CASSLGGGTNTEAFF. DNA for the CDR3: TGCGCCAGCAGCTTGGGGGGGGGAACGAACACTGAAGCTTTCTTT.

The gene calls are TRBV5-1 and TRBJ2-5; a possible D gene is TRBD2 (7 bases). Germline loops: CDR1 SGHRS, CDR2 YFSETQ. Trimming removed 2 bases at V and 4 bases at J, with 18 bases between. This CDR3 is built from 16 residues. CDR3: CASSLEGGRNTETQYF. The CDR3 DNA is TGCGCCAGCAGCTTAGAGGGGGGGAGGAATACAGAGACCCAGTACTTC.

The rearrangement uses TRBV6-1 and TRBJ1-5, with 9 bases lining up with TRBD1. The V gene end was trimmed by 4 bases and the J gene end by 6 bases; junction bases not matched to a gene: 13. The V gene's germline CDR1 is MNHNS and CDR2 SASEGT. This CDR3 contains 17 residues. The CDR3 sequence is CASSGTGEAPGGQPQHF. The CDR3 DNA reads TGTGCCAGCAGTGGGACAGGGGAGGCCCCGGGGGGTCAGCCCCAGCATTTT.

The CDR3: CAGFSNTEAFF. Here the CDR3 DNA reads TGCGCCGGGTTCTCGAACACTGAAGCTTTCTTT. This chain joins TRBV20-1 and TRBJ1-1; D call uncertain. This CDR3 comprises 11 residues. Looked up from germline, CDR1 is DFQATT and CDR2 is SNEGSKA (reference sequence).

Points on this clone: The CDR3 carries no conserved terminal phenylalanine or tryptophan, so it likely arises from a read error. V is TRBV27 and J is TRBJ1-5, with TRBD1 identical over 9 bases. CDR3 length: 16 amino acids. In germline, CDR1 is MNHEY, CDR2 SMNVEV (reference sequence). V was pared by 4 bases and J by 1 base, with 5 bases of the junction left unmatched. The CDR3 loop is CASSSLQGASNQPQHC. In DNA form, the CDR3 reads TGTGCCAGCAGTTCCCTACAGGGGGCGAGCAATCAGCCCCAGCATTGT.

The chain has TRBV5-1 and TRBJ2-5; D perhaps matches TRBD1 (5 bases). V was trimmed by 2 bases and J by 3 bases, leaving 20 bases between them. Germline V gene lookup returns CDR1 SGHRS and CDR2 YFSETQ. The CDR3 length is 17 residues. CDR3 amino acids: CASSFSPKQGLKETQYF. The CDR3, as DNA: TGCGCCAGCAGCTTTAGTCCCAAGCAGGGCCTAAAAGAGACCCAGTACTTC.